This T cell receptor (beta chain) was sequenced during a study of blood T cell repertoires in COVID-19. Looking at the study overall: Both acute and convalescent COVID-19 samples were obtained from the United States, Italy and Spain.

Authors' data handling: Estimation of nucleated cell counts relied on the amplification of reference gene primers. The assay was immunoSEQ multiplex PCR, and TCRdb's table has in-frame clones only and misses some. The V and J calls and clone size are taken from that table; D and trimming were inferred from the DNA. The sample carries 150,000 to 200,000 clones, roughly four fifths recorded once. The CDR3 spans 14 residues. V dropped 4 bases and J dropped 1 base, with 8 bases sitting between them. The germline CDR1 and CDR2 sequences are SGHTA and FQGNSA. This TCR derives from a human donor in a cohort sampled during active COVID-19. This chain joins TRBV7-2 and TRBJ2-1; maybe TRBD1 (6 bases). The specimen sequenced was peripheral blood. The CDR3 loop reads CASSSGVSYNEQFF. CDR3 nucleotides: TGTGCCAGCAGCTCAGGGGTTTCCTACAATGAGCAGTTCTTC.